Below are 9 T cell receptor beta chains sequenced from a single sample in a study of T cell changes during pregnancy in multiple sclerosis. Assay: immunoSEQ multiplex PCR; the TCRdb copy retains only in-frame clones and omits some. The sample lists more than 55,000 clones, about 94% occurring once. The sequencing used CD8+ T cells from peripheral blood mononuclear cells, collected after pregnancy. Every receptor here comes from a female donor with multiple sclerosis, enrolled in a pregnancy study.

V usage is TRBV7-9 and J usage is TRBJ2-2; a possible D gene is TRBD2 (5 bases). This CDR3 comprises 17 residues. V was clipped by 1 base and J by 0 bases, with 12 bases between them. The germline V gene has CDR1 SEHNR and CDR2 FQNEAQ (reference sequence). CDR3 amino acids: CASSLVSRAANTGELFF. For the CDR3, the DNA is TGTGCCAGCAGCTTAGTTTCGAGGGCCGCGAACACCGGGGAGCTGTTTTTT.

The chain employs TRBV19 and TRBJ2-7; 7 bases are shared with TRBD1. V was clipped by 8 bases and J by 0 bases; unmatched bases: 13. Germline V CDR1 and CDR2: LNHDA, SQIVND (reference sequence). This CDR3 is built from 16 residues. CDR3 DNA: TGTGCCAGTTCCCCCATCGGACAGGTATTCTCCTACGAGCAGTACTTC. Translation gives CASSPIGQVFSYEQYF.

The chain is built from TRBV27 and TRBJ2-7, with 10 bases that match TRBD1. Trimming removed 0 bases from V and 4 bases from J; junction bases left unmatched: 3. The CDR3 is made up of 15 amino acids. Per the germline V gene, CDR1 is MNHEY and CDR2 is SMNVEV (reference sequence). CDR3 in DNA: TGTGCCAGCAGTTTATCGGGACAGGGGATATACGAGCAGTACTTC. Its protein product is CASSLSGQGIYEQYF.

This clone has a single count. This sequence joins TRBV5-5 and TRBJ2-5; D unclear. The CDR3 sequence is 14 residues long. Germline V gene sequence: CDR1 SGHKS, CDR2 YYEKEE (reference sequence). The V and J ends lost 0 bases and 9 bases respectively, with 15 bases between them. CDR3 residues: CASSLAPAPEPQYF. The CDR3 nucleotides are TGTGCCAGCAGCTTGGCGCCAGCCCCGGAGCCCCAGTACTTC.

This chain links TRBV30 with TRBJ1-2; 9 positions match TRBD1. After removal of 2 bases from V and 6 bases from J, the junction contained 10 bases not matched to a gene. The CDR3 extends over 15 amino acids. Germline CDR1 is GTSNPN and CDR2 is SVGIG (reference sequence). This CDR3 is CAWSPGTGYRHGYTF. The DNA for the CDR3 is TGTGCCTGGAGTCCCGGGACAGGGTATAGACATGGCTACACCTTC. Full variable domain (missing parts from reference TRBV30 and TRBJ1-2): SQTIHQWPATLVQPVGSPLSLECTVEGTSNPNLYWYRQAAGRGLQLLFYSVGIGQISSEVPQNLSASRPQDRQFILSSKKLLLSDSGFYLCAWSPGTGYRHGYTFGSGTRLTVV.

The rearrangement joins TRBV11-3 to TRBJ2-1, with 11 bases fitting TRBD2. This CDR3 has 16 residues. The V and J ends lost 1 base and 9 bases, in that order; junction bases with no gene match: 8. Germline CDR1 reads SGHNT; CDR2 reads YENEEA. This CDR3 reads CASSLVTSGRVGEQFF. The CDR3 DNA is TGTGCCAGCAGCTTAGTTACTAGCGGGAGAGTCGGTGAGCAGTTCTTC.

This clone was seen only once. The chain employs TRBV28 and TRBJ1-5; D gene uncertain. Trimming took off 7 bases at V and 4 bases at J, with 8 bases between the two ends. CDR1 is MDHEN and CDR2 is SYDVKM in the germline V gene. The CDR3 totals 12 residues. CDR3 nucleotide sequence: TGTGCCAGCACCAACGAGAATCAGCCCCAGCATTTT. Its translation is CASTNENQPQHF.

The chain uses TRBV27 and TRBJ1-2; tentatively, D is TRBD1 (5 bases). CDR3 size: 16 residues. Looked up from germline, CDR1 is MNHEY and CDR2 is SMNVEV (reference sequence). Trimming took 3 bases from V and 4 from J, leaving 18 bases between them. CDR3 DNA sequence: TGTGCCAGCAGTTTTGGTAGGAGGGGTCTTACCTATGGCTACACCTTC. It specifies CASSFGRRGLTYGYTF.

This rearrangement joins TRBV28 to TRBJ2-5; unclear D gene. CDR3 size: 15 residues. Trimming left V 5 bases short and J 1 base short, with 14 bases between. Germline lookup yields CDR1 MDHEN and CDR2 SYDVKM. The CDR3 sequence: CASSPHSGSQETQYF. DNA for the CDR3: TGTGCCAGCAGTCCCCACTCCGGGTCCCAAGAGACCCAGTACTTC.